These 32 T cell receptor beta chains were sequenced from one sample in a study of blood T cell repertoires in COVID-19. Assay: immunoSEQ multiplex PCR; the TCRdb copy retains only in-frame clones and omits some. The sample yields 200,000 to 250,000 clones, about 80% seen once. The sequencing sample was made of peripheral blood. Receptor source: a man aged 25 to 40 who had recovered from COVID-19.

This chain links TRBV7-8 with TRBJ1-5, with D hard to call. The germline V gene has CDR1 SGHVS and CDR2 FQNEAQ. This CDR3 comprises 14 residues. Trimming took 5 bases from V and 7 from J, leaving 15 bases between them. The CDR3 reads CASSDALRIQPQHF. The CDR3 DNA reads TGTGCCAGCAGCGACGCCTTGCGGATCCAGCCCCAGCATTTT.

V and J are TRBV29-1 and TRBJ2-2; D is perhaps TRBD2 (6 bases). There are 14 residues in the CDR3. CDR1 is SQVTM, CDR2 ANQGSEA, per germline. V lost 4 bases and J 2 bases, leaving 11 bases between the germline ends. In nucleotides, the CDR3 is TGCAGCGTTGGGGCTAGCGCTAACACCGGGGAGCTGTTTTTT. It encodes CSVGASANTGELFF.

This clone has just a few counts. The chain has TRBV19 and TRBJ2-1; 9 bases agree with TRBD2. The CDR3 sequence is 15 residues long. V trimming: 6 bases; J trimming: 8 bases; junction bases outside the gene matches: 11. The germline gives CDR1 LNHDA, CDR2 SQIVND (reference sequence). The CDR3 bases are TGTGCCAGTAGCCTTAGCGGGGGCCAGCGGGATGAGCAGTTCTTC. Protein sequence: CASSLSGGQRDEQFF.

The chain employs TRBV2 and TRBJ2-3; D unresolved. In germline, CDR1 is SNHLY, CDR2 FYNNEI. There are 12 residues in the CDR3. V shed 4 bases and J shed 6 bases, with 8 bases lying between them. The CDR3 loop reads CASSAVPDTQYF. The CDR3 coding sequence is TGTGCCAGCAGTGCGGTTCCGGATACGCAGTATTTT.

The CDR3 DNA reads TGTGCCACCAGCAGAGGTGGCGGGACTGAGCAGTTCTTC. Protein product: CATSRGGGTEQFF. V is TRBV15 and J is TRBJ2-1; D may be TRBD2 (6 bases). The germline V and J ends were trimmed by 1 base and 9 bases, with 10 bases remaining between them. The germline CDR1 and CDR2 sequences are LNHNV and YYDKDF (reference sequence). The CDR3 is made up of 13 amino acids.

This chain links TRBV18 with TRBJ1-6, with 7 bases matching TRBD1. This CDR3 has 15 amino acids. Germline lookup yields CDR1 KGHSH and CDR2 LQKENI. J was trimmed by 7 bases and V by 3 bases; bases with no gene match: 6. The CDR3 protein is CASSPRTGENSPLHF. CDR3 coding DNA: TGTGCCAGCTCACCCCGGACAGGCGAGAATTCACCCCTCCACTTT.

The chain couples TRBV29-1 to TRBJ1-1; 8 bases are a match to TRBD1. With 6 bases clipped from V and 7 bases from J, the junction kept 10 bases outside the gene matches. The CDR3 length is 13 residues. The germline CDR1 and CDR2 sequences are SQVTM and ANQGSEA. This CDR3 reads CSVKMTGVGEAFF. The CDR3, as DNA: TGCAGCGTGAAAATGACAGGGGTCGGTGAAGCTTTCTTT. The full variable domain, in which reference TRBV29-1 and TRBJ1-1 provide the parts outside the CDR3, is SAVISQKPSRDICQRGTSLTIQCQVDSQVTMMFWYRQQPGQSLTLIATANQGSEATYESGFVIDKFPISRPNLTFSTLTVSNMSPEDSSIYLCSVKMTGVGEAFFGQGTRLTVV.

This rearrangement joins TRBV27 to TRBJ1-2; TRBD1 agrees at 7 bases. Germline CDR1 reads MNHEY; CDR2 reads SMNVEV (reference sequence). Trimming cost V 3 bases and J 8 bases; bases outside gene matches: 6. The CDR3 is 13 amino acids. The CDR3 region is CASSFEGAGGYTF. Written as DNA, the CDR3 is TGTGCCAGCAGTTTTGAGGGGGCGGGGGGCTACACCTTC.

This clone was recorded a few times. V and J are TRBV19 and TRBJ1-2; the D gene is possibly TRBD1 (6 bases). CDR3 length equals 14 residues. The germline V gene encodes CDR1 LNHDA and CDR2 SQIVND (reference sequence). The V end was cut by 5 bases, the J end by 0 bases, with 10 bases between. CDR3 bases: TGTGCCAGTAGTCCCGACAGGACTAACTATGGCTACACCTTC. This sequence encodes CASSPDRTNYGYTF.

Concerning this clone: Other nucleotide sequences in the sample specify the same CDR3. The chain is built from TRBV6-4 and TRBJ2-1; 7 nucleotides agree with TRBD1. The CDR3 is 15 amino acids. CDR1 is MRHNA and CDR2 is SNTAGT in the germline V gene. J lost 0 bases, V lost 3 bases, and 2 bases had no gene match. The CDR3 DNA sequence: TGTGCCAGCAGTGAGGCAGGGGGCTCCTACAATGAGCAGTTCTTC. Encoded protein: CASSEAGGSYNEQFF.

The rearrangement joins TRBV12-5 to TRBJ1-2; the D gene is possibly TRBD1 (6 bases). The germline V gene has CDR1 LGHNT and CDR2 FRNRAP. This CDR3 contains 15 residues. Between the trimmed V and J ends, which lost 1 base and 1 base, there was a span of 10 bases. CDR3 in amino acids: CASGLDGQLNYGYTF. The CDR3 coding sequence is TGTGCTAGTGGTTTGGACGGACAGCTTAACTATGGCTACACCTTC.

There are a few counts of this clone. The V and J genes are TRBV9 and TRBJ1-2; D unclear. The germline gives CDR1 SGDLS, CDR2 YYNGEE. The CDR3 consists of 14 residues. Trimming stripped 4 bases from V and 5 bases from J, with 15 bases between. The DNA for the CDR3 is TGTGCCAGCAGCCTGGAAGGAGATGGGTATGGCTACACCTTC. Its protein is CASSLEGDGYGYTF.

V gene TRBV28 combines with J gene TRBJ1-3, with D unresolved. Germline CDR1 reads MDHEN; CDR2 reads SYDVKM. CDR3 size: 12 residues. V dropped 7 bases and J dropped 5 bases, with 9 bases sitting between them. In nucleotides, the CDR3 is TGTGCCAGCACAGGCCCAAGAAACACCATATATTTT. Translating it yields CASTGPRNTIYF.

This clone was found a few times. This sequence joins TRBV18 and TRBJ1-5; D may be TRBD1 (5 bases). This CDR3 is 15 amino acids long. Germline assignment: CDR1 KGHSH and CDR2 LQKENI. Trimming pared 3 bases from V and 5 bases from J, leaving 14 bases between. CDR3 DNA: TGTGCCAGCTCACCTCGGAGCTCGGGGGATCAGCCCCAGCATTTT. It is translated as CASSPRSSGDQPQHF.

The V and J genes are TRBV6-1 and TRBJ1-5; a possible D gene is TRBD1 (5 bases). Trimming removed 2 bases at V and 4 bases at J, with 21 bases between. Germline V gives CDR1 MNHNS, CDR2 SASEGT. This CDR3 has 18 residues. The CDR3 DNA is TGTGCCAGCAGTGAACTACAGCGGGGGTCCAGCTGGAATCAGCCCCAGCATTTT. Translation gives CASSELQRGSSWNQPQHF.

V and J are TRBV7-9 and TRBJ1-1; D perhaps matches TRBD1 (5 bases). This CDR3 region has 13 residues. CDR1 and CDR2 from the germline V gene are SEHNR and FQNEAQ (reference sequence). V lost 5 bases and J 4 bases, leaving 11 bases between the germline ends. As DNA, the CDR3 is TGTGCCAGCAGCCCGCAGGGTGTCACTGAAGCTTTCTTT. Translation gives CASSPQGVTEAFF. Complete variable domain (other parts from reference TRBV7-9 and TRBJ1-1): DTGVSQNPRHKITKRGQNVTFRCDPISEHNRLYWYRQTLGQGPEFLTYFQNEAQLEKSRLLSDRFSAERPKGSFSTLEIQRTEQGDSAMYLCASSPQGVTEAFFGQGTRLTVV.

In DNA, the CDR3 is TGTGCCAGTAGATCAGGGGTGGCTAGCACAGATACGCAGTATTTT. Its protein product is CASRSGVASTDTQYF. The gene calls are TRBV19 and TRBJ2-3; the D gene is possibly TRBD1 (6 bases). The CDR3 runs 15 residues. Trimming cost V 6 bases and J 0 bases, with 13 bases left between them. Germline V gene sequence: CDR1 LNHDA, CDR2 SQIVND (reference sequence).

This chain joins TRBV5-5 and TRBJ2-3, with 7 bases aligning to TRBD1. Trimming cost V 4 bases and J 2 bases; bases outside gene matches: 4. The CDR3 covers 14 residues. Germline CDR1 reads SGHKS; CDR2 reads YYEKEE (reference sequence). The CDR3 spells CASSVGTATDTQYF. The CDR3 DNA reads as TGTGCCAGCAGCGTAGGGACAGCCACAGATACGCAGTATTTT.

The gene calls are TRBV7-8 and TRBJ2-3; D may be TRBD2 (6 bases). The CDR3 is 15 residues long. Trimming took 4 bases from V and 4 from J, leaving 15 bases between them. Germline V lookup: CDR1 SGHVS, CDR2 FQNEAQ. The CDR3 DNA follows: TGTGCCAGCAGCTCGAGAATGGGGGAGGCAGATACGCAGTATTTT. Its protein is CASSSRMGEADTQYF.

In its sample, this clone was seen once. The rearrangement links TRBV12-3 or TRBV12-4 to TRBJ2-2; D perhaps matches TRBD1 (6 bases). The CDR3 contains 13 residues. V was trimmed by 6 bases and J by 5 bases, leaving 10 bases between them. DNA of the CDR3: TGTGCCAGCAGGTACAGGGATACCGGGGAGCTGTTTTTT. This codes for CASRYRDTGELFF.

The chain combines TRBV2 with TRBJ2-1; 10 bases fit TRBD1. CDR1 and CDR2 from the germline V gene are SNHLY and FYNNEI. V gave up 3 bases and J gave up 4 bases; unmatched junction bases: 3. There are 15 residues in the CDR3. The CDR3 DNA reads TGTGCCAGCAGTGACCGGGACAGGGGTTACAATGAGCAGTTCTTC. Its protein is CASSDRDRGYNEQFF. Full variable domain (missing parts from reference TRBV2 and TRBJ2-1): EPEVTQTPSHQVTQMGQEVILRCVPISNHLYFYWYRQILGQKVEFLVSFYNNEISEKSEIFDDQFSVERPDGSNFTLKIRSTKLEDSAMYFCASSDRDRGYNEQFFGPGTRLTVL.

This clone appeared a few times. This rearrangement joins TRBV5-6 to TRBJ1-2; maybe TRBD1 (5 bases). The CDR3 extends over 16 amino acids. Germline lookup yields CDR1 SGHDT and CDR2 YYEEEE. V lost 4 bases, J lost 0 bases, and 16 bases lay in between. CDR3 bases: TGTGCCAGCAGCCTACCCGCGGGGCGACCTAACTATGGCTACACCTTC. Translated, it gives CASSLPAGRPNYGYTF.

Only one count was recorded for this clone. This sequence joins TRBV7-2 and TRBJ2-4, with D possibly matching TRBD1 (6 bases). The V end was cut by 5 bases, the J end by 3 bases, with 8 bases between. This CDR3 spans 13 amino acids. Germline CDR1 is SGHTA and CDR2 is FQGNSA. The CDR3 DNA follows: TGTGCCAGCAGCCCGGACAGCAAAAACATTCAGTACTTC. Translating gives CASSPDSKNIQYF. Using reference TRBV7-2 and TRBJ2-4 for the parts outside the CDR3, the full variable domain is GAGVSQSPSNKVTEKGKDVELRCDPISGHTALYWYRQSLGQGLEFLIYFQGNSAPDKSGLPSDRFSAERTGGSVSTLTIQRTQQEDSAVYLCASSPDSKNIQYFGAGTRLSVL.

The chain uses TRBV2 and TRBJ2-7; 9 nucleotides agree with TRBD1. The CDR3 spans 14 residues. Germline V CDR1 and CDR2: SNHLY, FYNNEI. The V segment lost 7 bases and the J segment 3 bases; nucleotides outside the gene matches: 7. The CDR3 coding sequence is TGTGCCAGCATAGGGAGACAGGGGGACTACGAGCAGTACGTC. Residues: CASIGRQGDYEQYV.

This chain connects TRBV6-5 to TRBJ1-2, with 8 bases identical to TRBD1. The V segment lost 4 bases and the J segment 6 bases; nucleotides outside the gene matches: 4. Germline loops: CDR1 MNHEY, CDR2 SVGAGI. This CDR3 is 13 amino acids long. The CDR3 DNA is TGTGCCAGCAGTTTGGACAGGGTTGATGGCTACACCTTC. Translated, it gives CASSLDRVDGYTF.

The rearrangement links TRBV5-1 to TRBJ1-6; D gene uncertain. The CDR3 has 14 residues. Germline CDR1 and CDR2: SGHRS and YFSETQ. Trimming removed 0 bases at V and 10 bases at J, with 11 bases between. The chain's CDR3 is CASSLGADRSPLHF. For the CDR3, the DNA is TGCGCCAGCAGCTTGGGGGCAGACCGATCACCCCTCCACTTT.

The rearrangement uses TRBV28 and TRBJ2-7; TRBD1 might be the D (6 bases). The CDR3 runs 13 residues. CDR1 and CDR2 from the germline V gene are MDHEN and SYDVKM. V lost 2 bases and J 4 bases, leaving 9 bases between the germline ends. The CDR3 loop is CASSLVQGYEQYV. CDR3 bases: TGTGCCAGCAGTTTAGTACAGGGTTACGAGCAGTACGTC.

The chain joins TRBV28 to TRBJ1-6; 8 positions match TRBD1. Unmatched junction bases numbered 12, after V lost 6 bases and J lost 11 bases. Germline loops: CDR1 MDHEN, CDR2 SYDVKM. CDR3 length: 15 residues. CDR3 nucleotides: TGTGCCAGCAGCGATCCAGGGGGCACTAAGGCACCCCTCCACTTT. It yields the protein CASSDPGGTKAPLHF.

This clone is a singleton in its sample. The chain employs TRBV18 and TRBJ2-5; 7 nucleotides agree with TRBD2. Trimming cost V 4 bases and J 2 bases; bases outside gene matches: 1. The CDR3 totals 13 residues. Looked up from germline, CDR1 is KGHSH and CDR2 is LQKENI. Here the CDR3 reads CASSQGLQETQYF. DNA for the CDR3: TGTGCCAGCTCACAGGGACTACAAGAGACCCAGTACTTC.

The chain joins TRBV5-1 to TRBJ2-5, with 8 bases fitting TRBD2. The germline V gene encodes CDR1 SGHRS and CDR2 YFSETQ. The CDR3 consists of 16 residues. J was trimmed by 3 bases and V by 4 bases; bases with no gene match: 11. The chain's CDR3 is CASSPRGAGAKETQYF. The CDR3 DNA sequence: TGCGCCAGCAGCCCCCGTGGAGCGGGGGCCAAAGAGACCCAGTACTTC. Using reference TRBV5-1 and TRBJ2-5 for the parts outside the CDR3, the full variable domain is KAGVTQTPRYLIKTRGQQVTLSCSPISGHRSVSWYQQTPGQGLQFLFEYFSETQRNKGNFPGRFSGRQFSNSRSEMNVSTLELGDSALYLCASSPRGAGAKETQYFGPGTRLLVL.

The chain combines TRBV15 with TRBJ1-1; TRBD1 agrees at 7 bases. CDR1 and CDR2 (germline): LNHNV, YYDKDF (reference sequence). The CDR3 has 15 amino acids. V lost 1 base and J lost 5; bases outside the gene matches: 7. CDR3 sequence: CATSRVGRGRTEAFF. CDR3 in DNA: TGTGCCACCAGCAGAGTTGGCAGGGGGAGAACTGAAGCTTTCTTT.

The J gene is TRBJ2-5, the V gene TRBV7-7, with 9 bases identical to TRBD2. V shed 1 base and J 4 bases; nucleotides not matched to a gene: 7. The CDR3 length is 16 residues. Germline CDR1 is SSHAT and CDR2 is FNYEAQ (reference sequence). The CDR3 sequence: CASSLGGGARGETQYF. In DNA form, the CDR3 reads TGTGCCAGCAGCTTAGGCGGGGGGGCCCGAGGAGAGACCCAGTACTTC.